These 21 T cell receptor beta chains were sequenced from one sample in a study of early T cells in non-severe SARS-CoV-2 infection. Each CDR3 protein is one row after TCRdb ran MiXCR on the 5' RACE reads. The sample lists around 84,000 distinct CDR3 sequences; more than 9% were seen once. This specimen was whole blood, taken at baseline. Source of these receptors: an adult who was a healthcare worker with PCR-confirmed SARS-CoV-2 infection or an uninfected control (not recorded which).

The chain joins TRBV20-1 to TRBJ2-2; TRBD1 matches 8 bases. The CDR3 sequence is 16 residues long. With 4 bases clipped from V and 1 base from J, the junction kept 8 bases outside the gene matches. Germline-derived CDR1 and CDR2 are DFQATT and SNEGSKA (reference sequence). The CDR3 DNA reads as TGCAGTGCTAATGGACAGGGACGGCGGAACACCGGGGAGCTGTTTTTT. Translation gives CSANGQGRRNTGELFF.

V usage is TRBV5-1 and J usage is TRBJ2-2; D could derive from TRBD1 or TRBD2 (6 bases each). In germline, CDR1 is SGHRS, CDR2 YFSETQ. Trimming took off 4 bases at V and 6 bases at J, with 16 bases between the two ends. This CDR3 comprises 15 residues. CDR3 sequence: CASSLRDKPPGELFF. CDR3 nucleotides: TGCGCCAGCAGCCTGCGGGACAAACCACCCGGGGAGCTGTTTTTT.

The chain couples TRBV27 to TRBJ2-7; 11 bases match TRBD2. Germline V lookup: CDR1 MNHEY, CDR2 SMNVEV (reference sequence). There are 14 residues in the CDR3. Trimming at V came to 4 bases and at J to 7 bases, leaving 6 bases not matched to a gene. In nucleotides, the CDR3 is TGTGCCAGCAGTTCAGGGACTAGCGGTATGGAGCAGTACTTC. This translates into CASSSGTSGMEQYF.

The CDR3 DNA reads as TGTGCCAGCAGGCGGACACAGGGGTATGAGCAGTTCTTC. As protein: CASRRTQGYEQFF. This chain uses TRBV6-1 with TRBJ2-1, with 7 bases lining up with TRBD1. The V and J ends lost 6 bases and 8 bases, in that order; junction bases with no gene match: 7. Germline loops: CDR1 MNHNS, CDR2 SASEGT. The CDR3 runs 13 residues.

This clonotype was seen many times. The chain has TRBV27 and TRBJ2-3, with 7 bases lining up with TRBD2. V shed 5 bases and J 0 bases; nucleotides not matched to a gene: 5. In germline, CDR1 is MNHEY, CDR2 SMNVEV (reference sequence). CDR3 length: 15 amino acids. DNA for the CDR3: TGTGCCAGCAGTCCCGCGGGGGTAAGCACAGATACGCAGTATTTT. It codes for CASSPAGVSTDTQYF.

V is TRBV28 and J is TRBJ1-6; D remains ambiguous. Germline-derived CDR1 and CDR2 are MDHEN and SYDVKM. With 2 bases removed from V and 10 bases from J, the gap between germline ends came to 12 bases. The CDR3 length is 14 residues. CDR3 in amino acids: CASSLTRIYSPLHF. The CDR3 DNA reads TGTGCCAGCAGTTTAACCAGGATTTACTCACCCCTCCACTTT.

The chain recombines TRBV5-1 with TRBJ2-2, with D maybe TRBD1 (5 bases). CDR1 is SGHRS, CDR2 YFSETQ, per germline. The CDR3 runs 13 residues. Trimming took off 4 bases at V and 2 bases at J, with 6 bases between the two ends. The CDR3 region has the DNA TGCGCCAGCAGCGGACACAACACCGGGGAGCTGTTTTTT. Residues: CASSGHNTGELFF.

This clonotype was counted at least ten times. This sequence joins TRBV7-9 and TRBJ2-1; 8 bases are a match to TRBD2. CDR1 and CDR2 from the germline V gene are SEHNR and FQNEAQ (reference sequence). The CDR3 runs to 16 residues. The trim removed 6 bases at V and 7 bases at J, leaving 14 bases unmatched. The CDR3, as DNA: TGTGCCAGCAGTTCTACCGGGACTAGATTTAAGAATGAGCAGTTCTTC. It encodes CASSSTGTRFKNEQFF.

V and J are TRBV25-1 and TRBJ2-3; TRBD2 aligns across 11 bases. Germline assignment: CDR1 MGHDK and CDR2 SYGVNS. The J segment lost 2 bases and the V segment lost 5 bases, leaving 18 bases of the junction unmatched. This CDR3 is 20 amino acids long. CDR3: CASSSYPGLADLTHTDTQYF. The CDR3 DNA reads as TGTGCCAGCAGTTCATACCCGGGACTAGCGGATTTAACTCACACAGATACGCAGTATTTT.

V usage is TRBV30 and J usage is TRBJ2-2; 10 nucleotides align to TRBD2. The germline CDR1 and CDR2 sequences are GTSNPN and SVGIG (reference sequence). This CDR3 is 14 amino acids long. J gave up 3 bases and V 6 bases, and 4 bases lay outside the gene matches. The CDR3 nucleotides read TGTGCCTGCGGACTAGCGGAGCACACCGGGGAGCTGTTTTTT. Amino acids: CACGLAEHTGELFF.

The rearrangement links TRBV4-2 to TRBJ1-4; the D gene is possibly TRBD1 (5 bases). The CDR3 spans 13 residues. V was cut by 3 bases and J by 11 bases, with 13 bases left in between. The V gene's germline CDR1 is LGHNA and CDR2 YNFKEQ. CDR3 in amino acids: CASSHHDSLKLFF. CDR3 coding DNA: TGTGCCAGCAGCCACCATGACAGCCTTAAACTGTTTTTT.

The chain has TRBV28 and TRBJ2-5; the D gene is possibly TRBD1 (5 bases). The CDR3 length is 15 residues. Trimming left V 2 bases short and J 5 bases short, with 15 bases between. In germline, CDR1 is MDHEN, CDR2 SYDVKM. The CDR3 DNA sequence: TGTGCCAGCAGTTTAGTCGGACAAAGCTCTGAGACCCAGTACTTC. It is translated as CASSLVGQSSETQYF.

This clonotype was detected only a few times. V is TRBV27 and J is TRBJ2-5, with unresolved D. This CDR3 region has 14 residues. Looked up from germline, CDR1 is MNHEY and CDR2 is SMNVEV (reference sequence). V was clipped by 9 bases and J by 5 bases, with 19 bases between them. CDR3 amino acids: CASQSSRSEETQYF. Here the CDR3 DNA reads TGTGCCAGTCAGTCGAGCCGATCCGAGGAGACCCAGTACTTC.

This clonotype was observed a few times. V usage is TRBV7-2 and J usage is TRBJ2-7; D possibly corresponds to TRBD2 (5 bases). The germline V and J ends were trimmed by 5 bases and 4 bases, with 21 bases remaining between them. CDR1 and CDR2 from the germline V gene are SGHTA and FQGNSA. CDR3 size: 16 residues. The CDR3 sequence: CASSLLWWESRYEQYF. In DNA, the CDR3 is TGTGCCAGCAGCCTCCTCTGGTGGGAGAGCCGATACGAGCAGTACTTC.

The table lists this clonotype with many counts. The rearrangement uses TRBV7-3 and TRBJ2-5, with D tentatively TRBD1 or TRBD2 (5 bases each). The ends were cut back, 2 bases at V and 5 bases at J, with 15 bases in the middle. The CDR3 has 15 residues. CDR1 and CDR2 (germline): SGHTA, FQGTGA. The CDR3 loop reads CASSLGGTTRETQYF. The CDR3 DNA reads as TGTGCCAGCAGCTTAGGGGGAACCACCCGGGAGACCCAGTACTTC.

The CDR3 DNA follows: TGTGCCAGCAGCCCCGGGACTAGCGCAGATACGCAGTATTTT. Amino acids: CASSPGTSADTQYF. The V call is TRBV11-2, the J call TRBJ2-3, with 10 bases identical to TRBD2. The CDR3 contains 14 residues. The germline V gene has CDR1 SGHAT and CDR2 FQNNGV. Trimming took 5 bases from V and 4 from J; bases not matched to a gene: 3.

The V gene is TRBV5-4, the J gene TRBJ2-3; D may correspond to TRBD1 or TRBD2 (5 bases each). Trimming stripped 4 bases from V and 4 bases from J, with 13 bases between. The CDR3 is 14 amino acids. The germline gives CDR1 SGHNT, CDR2 YYREEE (reference sequence). The CDR3 spells CASSGTIGADTQYF. In nucleotides, the CDR3 is TGTGCCAGCAGCGGGACGATTGGGGCAGATACGCAGTATTTT.

There are many counts of this clonotype. The gene calls are TRBV20-1 and TRBJ2-5; TRBD2 matches at 12 bases. Germline V gene data show CDR1 as DFQATT and CDR2 as SNEGSKA (reference sequence). Trimming took 6 bases from V and 7 from J; bases not matched to a gene: 9. CDR3 size: 14 residues. DNA for the CDR3: TGCAGTGCGGGACTAGCGGGCCGGGGGAGGACCCAGTACTTC. Translation: CSAGLAGRGRTQYF.

This clonotype was found a few times. This rearrangement joins TRBV7-9 to TRBJ1-2, with a possible D match to TRBD1 (6 bases). V dropped 6 bases and J dropped 6 bases, with 14 bases sitting between them. Germline CDR1 is SEHNR and CDR2 is FQNEAQ (reference sequence). This CDR3 comprises 13 residues. The CDR3 region has the DNA TGTGCCAGCAGTCCTACAGGGTTTAATGGCTACACCTTC. Translation gives CASSPTGFNGYTF.

A few counts support this clonotype. This sequence joins TRBV7-8 and TRBJ1-3; D is perhaps TRBD1 (5 bases). CDR1 and CDR2 from the germline V gene are SGHVS and FQNEAQ. CDR3 size: 17 residues. Deletions cut 1 base from V and 0 bases from J, with 13 bases between. The CDR3 sequence: CASSLVSLQVSGNTIYF. CDR3 coding DNA: TGTGCCAGCAGCTTAGTATCCCTACAGGTCTCTGGAAACACCATATATTTT.

This clonotype was seen repeatedly, ten times or more. The rearrangement joins TRBV28 to TRBJ2-7; TRBD2 aligns across 7 bases. This CDR3 is built from 13 residues. Unmatched junction bases numbered 8, after V lost 5 bases and J lost 7 bases. Germline V CDR1 and CDR2: MDHEN, SYDVKM. The CDR3 reads CASSPQGAGEQYF. CDR3 nucleotides: TGTGCCAGCAGTCCCCAGGGAGCGGGAGAGCAGTACTTC. Supplemented by reference TRBV28 and TRBJ2-7, the full variable domain reads DVKVTQSSRYLVKRTGEKVFLECVQDMDHENMFWYRQDPGLGLRLIYFSYDVKMKEKGDIPEGYSVSREKKERFSLILESASTNQTSMYLCASSPQGAGEQYFGPGTRLTVT.